These 28 T cell receptor beta chains share one sample of origin, sequenced in a study of CD8 T cells in ankylosing spondylitis. TCRdb re-called the 5' RACE reads through MiXCR, storing one row per CDR3 protein. Seen here are approximately 250,000 distinct CDR3 sequences, about 30% observed once, and the top ten hold approximately 4.4%. The sample taken for sequencing was blood, either unsorted or a sorted T cell fraction (not recorded which). All receptors derive from a male donor with ankylosing spondylitis or in good health (not recorded which).

This clonotype showed up just a few times. V usage is TRBV28 and J usage is TRBJ2-7, with 7 bases identical to TRBD1. V gave up 6 bases and J gave up 3 bases; unmatched junction bases: 11. The germline V gene encodes CDR1 MDHEN and CDR2 SYDVKM. This CDR3 is 15 amino acids long. The CDR3 sequence is CASSLGSQGDYEQYF. For the CDR3, the DNA is TGTGCCAGCAGCCTTGGATCGCAGGGGGACTACGAGCAGTACTTC.

The V call is TRBV12-3 or TRBV12-4, the J call TRBJ2-7; perhaps TRBD2 as D (7 bases). The ends were cut back, 1 base at V and 0 bases at J, with 16 bases in the middle. The CDR3 is made up of 17 amino acids. The CDR3: CASSLGEAGAFSYEQYF. The CDR3 DNA reads as TGTGCCAGCAGTTTAGGTGAGGCGGGGGCATTCTCCTACGAGCAGTACTTC.

The chain is built from TRBV6-5 and TRBJ1-5; possibly TRBD1 for D (5 bases). The germline V gene encodes CDR1 MNHEY and CDR2 SVGAGI. Trimming shortened V by 0 bases and J by 3 bases, and 12 bases separated the two germline ends. This CDR3 region has 16 residues. The CDR3 is CASSYSRRGSNQPQHF. The CDR3, as DNA: TGTGCCAGCAGTTACTCTAGACGGGGGTCCAATCAGCCCCAGCATTTT.

This clonotype came up a few times. CDR3 protein: CASSPRTRFQETQYF. CDR3 nucleotides: TGTGCCAGCAGCCCCCGGACTCGTTTCCAAGAGACCCAGTACTTC. This sequence joins TRBV9 and TRBJ2-5; D may be TRBD2 (5 bases). Germline assignment: CDR1 SGDLS and CDR2 YYNGEE. The CDR3 runs 15 residues. Trimming stripped 4 bases from V and 1 base from J, with 14 bases between.

V and J are TRBV27 and TRBJ2-3; TRBD2 agrees at 9 bases. Germline V gene data show CDR1 as MNHEY and CDR2 as SMNVEV (reference sequence). V dropped 2 bases and J dropped 6; count of bases not matched to a gene: 9. The CDR3 is 16 amino acids. The CDR3 loop is CASSLESSGVVDTQYF. DNA of the CDR3: TGTGCCAGCAGTTTAGAGTCTAGCGGGGTCGTTGATACGCAGTATTTT.

The chain links TRBV5-4 to TRBJ2-3, with 11 bases matching TRBD2. The junction had 1 base not matched to a gene; V was cut back by 2 bases and J by 2 bases. The germline gives CDR1 SGHNT, CDR2 YYREEE (reference sequence). The CDR3 covers 15 residues. CDR3 sequence (DNA): TGTGCCAGCAGCTTTAGCGGGGGGGCCACAGATACGCAGTATTTT. Translated: CASSFSGGATDTQYF. Full variable domain (remainder filled in from reference TRBV5-4 and TRBJ2-3): ETGVTQSPTHLIKTRGQQVTLRCSSQSGHNTVSWYQQALGQGPQFIFQYYREEENGRGNFPPRFSGLQFPNYSSELNVNALELDDSALYLCASSFSGGATDTQYFGPGTRLTVL.

The chain uses TRBV10-3 and TRBJ2-1; possibly TRBD2 for D (5 bases). Germline loops: CDR1 ENHRY, CDR2 SYGVKD. This CDR3 region has 17 residues. V was clipped by 0 bases and J by 0 bases, with 12 bases between them. The CDR3 sequence is CAISESLTGSSYNEQFF. The CDR3, as DNA: TGTGCCATCAGTGAGTCCCTGACTGGGAGCTCCTACAATGAGCAGTTCTTC.

The table lists this clonotype with a count of one. This rearrangement joins TRBV9 to TRBJ1-3, with TRBD1 as a possible D gene (6 bases). CDR1 and CDR2 from the germline V gene are SGDLS and YYNGEE. The CDR3 consists of 17 residues. V shed 4 bases and J shed 0 bases, with 17 bases lying between them. The CDR3 nucleotides are TGTGCCAGCAGCCCGTTCGGACAGACCGACTCTGGAAACACCATATATTTT. Its translation is CASSPFGQTDSGNTIYF.

J is TRBJ1-1 and V is TRBV6-5, with a possible D match to TRBD1 (5 bases). Trimming removed 2 bases at V and 4 bases at J, with 11 bases between. CDR3 size: 14 residues. Germline CDR1 MNHEY, CDR2 SVGAGI. This CDR3 is CASSYRRGFTEAFF. CDR3 in DNA: TGTGCCAGCAGTTACCGACGGGGGTTCACTGAAGCTTTCTTT.

The chain links TRBV24-1 to TRBJ2-1; D uncertain. V was cut by 5 bases and J by 2 bases, with 6 bases left in between. The germline V gene has CDR1 KGHDR and CDR2 SFDVKD. The CDR3 extends over 13 amino acids. CDR3 amino acids: CATSGAAYNEQFF. CDR3 coding DNA: TGTGCCACCAGTGGCGCAGCCTACAATGAGCAGTTCTTC.

The V gene is TRBV20-1, the J gene TRBJ1-3; 7 bases fit TRBD1. The CDR3 totals 18 residues. V lost 0 bases to trimming and J lost 0 bases; unmatched junction nucleotides: 11. The germline CDR1 and CDR2 sequences are DFQATT and SNEGSKA (reference sequence). CDR3 nucleotide sequence: TGCAGTGCTAGAGATCACAGGGGAAGTGGGTACTCTGGAAACACCATATATTTT. Its translation is CSARDHRGSGYSGNTIYF.

V and J are TRBV9 and TRBJ2-2; D not certain. Germline CDR1 and CDR2: SGDLS and YYNGEE. The ends were cut back, 0 bases at V and 6 bases at J, with 12 bases in the middle. CDR3 length equals 15 residues. CDR3 in DNA: TGTGCCAGCAGCGTAGGTCTCTCCGGCGCCGGGGAGCTGTTTTTT. Translation gives CASSVGLSGAGELFF. The variable domain in full, completed from reference TRBV9 and TRBJ2-2, reads DSGVTQTPKHLITATGQRVTLRCSPRSGDLSVYWYQQSLDQGLQFLIQYYNGEERAKGNILERFSAQQFPDLHSELNLSSLELGDSALYFCASSVGLSGAGELFFGEGSRLTVL.

The chain carries TRBV20-1 and TRBJ1-2; D remains unclear. V was pared by 0 bases and J by 4 bases, with 12 bases between. CDR3 length: 14 residues. CDR1 is DFQATT and CDR2 is SNEGSKA in the germline V gene (reference sequence). The CDR3 DNA sequence: TGCAGTGCTAGAGAAGGCGCCAGAGGCTATGGCTACACCTTC. Translated, it gives CSAREGARGYGYTF.

This clonotype was seen more than once but under ten times. DNA of the CDR3: TGCAGCGCACTTGGGTTCCAAGAGACCCAGTACTTC. Residues: CSALGFQETQYF. This rearrangement joins TRBV29-1 to TRBJ2-5; no clear D. The V gene's germline CDR1 is SQVTM and CDR2 ANQGSEA. V gave up 7 bases and J gave up 1 base, with 10 bases separating them. The CDR3 length is 12 residues.

The sample holds a few counts of this clonotype. The V gene is TRBV20-1, the J gene TRBJ1-6, with D possibly matching TRBD1 (5 bases). From germline, CDR1 is DFQATT and CDR2 SNEGSKA (reference sequence). V shed 5 bases and J shed 6 bases, with 14 bases lying between them. The CDR3 consists of 14 residues. The DNA for the CDR3 is TGCAGTGCTCGCGGGGGAAACCTTAATTCACCCCTCCACTTT. Translated: CSARGGNLNSPLHF.

J is TRBJ2-7 and V is TRBV12-3 or TRBV12-4; the D is unclear. The CDR3 sequence is 17 residues long. V lost 0 bases and J 0 bases, leaving 15 bases between the germline ends. The CDR3 loop is CASSLALGSSSSYEQYF. CDR3 coding DNA: TGTGCCAGCAGTTTAGCGCTAGGCAGTTCGAGCTCCTACGAGCAGTACTTC.

This clonotype has a handful of counts. This chain uses TRBV9 with TRBJ2-3; D unresolved. The CDR3 sequence is 16 residues long. V lost 0 bases and J 4 bases, leaving 15 bases between the germline ends. Germline V gives CDR1 SGDLS, CDR2 YYNGEE. The CDR3, as DNA: TGTGCCAGCAGCGTAGACCCGTGGGGTGGAGCAGATACGCAGTATTTT. Protein: CASSVDPWGGADTQYF.

V and J are TRBV7-9 and TRBJ2-6; tentative D call: TRBD2 (6 bases). The V end was cut by 8 bases, the J end by 0 bases, with 14 bases between. CDR3 length: 16 amino acids. Germline lookup yields CDR1 SEHNR and CDR2 FQNEAQ (reference sequence). Written as DNA, the CDR3 is TGTGCCAGCGTAGAGGGGAGGACCTCTGGGGCCAACGTCCTGACTTTC. It yields the protein CASVEGRTSGANVLTF. Filled out from reference TRBV7-9 and TRBJ2-6, the complete variable domain reads DTGVSQNPRHKITKRGQNVTFRCDPISEHNRLYWYRQTLGQGPEFLTYFQNEAQLEKSRLLSDRFSAERPKGSFSTLEIQRTEQGDSAMYLCASVEGRTSGANVLTFGAGSRLTVL.

In this sample, this clonotype turned up a few times. The rearrangement uses TRBV6-5 and TRBJ1-6; 9 bases fit TRBD1. The CDR3 totals 13 residues. J gave up 15 bases and V 7 bases, and 10 bases lay outside the gene matches. Germline V gives CDR1 MNHEY, CDR2 SVGAGI. The CDR3 loop reads CASTLGTGTGLHF. The CDR3 region has the DNA TGTGCCAGCACTTTAGGGACAGGGACTGGCCTCCACTTT.

The rearrangement uses TRBV6-5 and TRBJ1-1; perhaps TRBD1 as D (6 bases). V gave up 2 bases and J gave up 1 base, with 8 bases separating them. Per germline, CDR1 MNHEY and CDR2 SVGAGI. This CDR3 is built from 14 residues. The CDR3 sequence: CASSYHRENTEAFF. Here the CDR3 DNA reads TGTGCCAGCAGTTACCACAGGGAGAACACTGAAGCTTTCTTT.

This chain uses TRBV5-6 with TRBJ1-4, with a weak D call TRBD1 (5 bases). With 5 bases removed from V and 4 bases from J, the gap between germline ends came to 15 bases. Germline V CDR1 and CDR2: SGHDT, YYEEEE. This CDR3 region has 15 residues. CDR3 loop: CASSAIRQINEKLFF. The CDR3 bases are TGTGCCAGCAGTGCCATTCGACAGATTAATGAAAAACTGTTTTTT.

A few counts support this clonotype. This chain joins TRBV10-3 and TRBJ1-4, with D maybe TRBD1 (5 bases). V was shortened by 6 bases and J by 0 bases, with 11 bases between the two germline ends. In germline, CDR1 is ENHRY, CDR2 SYGVKD. CDR3 size: 15 residues. The CDR3 DNA follows: TGTGCCATCAGCAGGGCTGAAGCAACTAATGAAAAACTGTTTTTT. Protein product: CAISRAEATNEKLFF.

The J gene is TRBJ2-5, the V gene TRBV12-3 or TRBV12-4, with 11 bases aligning to TRBD2. The CDR3 spans 15 residues. Trimming cost V 5 bases and J 1 base; bases outside gene matches: 3. The CDR3 loop is CASSSGLAGQETQYF. DNA for the CDR3: TGTGCCAGCAGTAGCGGACTAGCGGGCCAAGAGACCCAGTACTTC.

The rearrangement links TRBV4-2 to TRBJ2-3; D is ambiguous. CDR1 and CDR2 from the germline V gene are LGHNA and YNFKEQ. V was pared by 0 bases and J by 6 bases, with 16 bases between. The CDR3 covers 16 residues. The CDR3 region has the DNA TGTGCCAGCAGCCAAGATCAGTCCGCCCGGCGGGATACGCAGTATTTT. Amino acid sequence: CASSQDQSARRDTQYF.

The chain has TRBV20-1 and TRBJ2-3; the match to TRBD2 covers 15 bases. From germline, CDR1 is DFQATT and CDR2 SNEGSKA (reference sequence). V trimming: 5 bases; J trimming: 1 base; junction bases outside the gene matches: 19. The CDR3 length is 21 residues. The CDR3 loop is CSAPGTSGGPSGPRGTDTQYF. CDR3 nucleotide sequence: TGCAGTGCTCCCGGGACTAGCGGGGGGCCCTCGGGCCCACGCGGCACAGATACGCAGTATTTT.

This chain joins TRBV20-1 and TRBJ2-2, with TRBD1 matching 9 bases. Germline values: CDR1 DFQATT, CDR2 SNEGSKA (reference sequence). The CDR3 contains 16 residues. Losses at the gene ends were 1 base for V and 3 bases for J; bases not matched to a gene: 6. CDR3 sequence (DNA): TGCAGTGCTAGAGGATCTTACAGGGGGCACACCGGGGAGCTGTTTTTT. It encodes CSARGSYRGHTGELFF.

The rearrangement links TRBV20-1 to TRBJ1-1, with D possibly TRBD1 on 6 matching bases. Germline values: CDR1 DFQATT, CDR2 SNEGSKA (reference sequence). The length of the CDR3 is 13 residues. The CDR3 DNA reads TGCACCCCGAGGGACAAATATATCACTGAAGCTTTCTTT. The encoded protein is CTPRDKYITEAFF.

This clonotype was recorded a few times. V usage is TRBV7-8 and J usage is TRBJ2-7; no firm D call. CDR3 size: 11 residues. CDR1 is SGHVS, CDR2 FQNEAQ, per germline. Deletions cut 5 bases from V and 7 bases from J, with 9 bases between. The CDR3 DNA follows: TGTGCCAGCAGCGCCCTTGATGAGCAGTACTTC. Protein product: CASSALDEQYF.